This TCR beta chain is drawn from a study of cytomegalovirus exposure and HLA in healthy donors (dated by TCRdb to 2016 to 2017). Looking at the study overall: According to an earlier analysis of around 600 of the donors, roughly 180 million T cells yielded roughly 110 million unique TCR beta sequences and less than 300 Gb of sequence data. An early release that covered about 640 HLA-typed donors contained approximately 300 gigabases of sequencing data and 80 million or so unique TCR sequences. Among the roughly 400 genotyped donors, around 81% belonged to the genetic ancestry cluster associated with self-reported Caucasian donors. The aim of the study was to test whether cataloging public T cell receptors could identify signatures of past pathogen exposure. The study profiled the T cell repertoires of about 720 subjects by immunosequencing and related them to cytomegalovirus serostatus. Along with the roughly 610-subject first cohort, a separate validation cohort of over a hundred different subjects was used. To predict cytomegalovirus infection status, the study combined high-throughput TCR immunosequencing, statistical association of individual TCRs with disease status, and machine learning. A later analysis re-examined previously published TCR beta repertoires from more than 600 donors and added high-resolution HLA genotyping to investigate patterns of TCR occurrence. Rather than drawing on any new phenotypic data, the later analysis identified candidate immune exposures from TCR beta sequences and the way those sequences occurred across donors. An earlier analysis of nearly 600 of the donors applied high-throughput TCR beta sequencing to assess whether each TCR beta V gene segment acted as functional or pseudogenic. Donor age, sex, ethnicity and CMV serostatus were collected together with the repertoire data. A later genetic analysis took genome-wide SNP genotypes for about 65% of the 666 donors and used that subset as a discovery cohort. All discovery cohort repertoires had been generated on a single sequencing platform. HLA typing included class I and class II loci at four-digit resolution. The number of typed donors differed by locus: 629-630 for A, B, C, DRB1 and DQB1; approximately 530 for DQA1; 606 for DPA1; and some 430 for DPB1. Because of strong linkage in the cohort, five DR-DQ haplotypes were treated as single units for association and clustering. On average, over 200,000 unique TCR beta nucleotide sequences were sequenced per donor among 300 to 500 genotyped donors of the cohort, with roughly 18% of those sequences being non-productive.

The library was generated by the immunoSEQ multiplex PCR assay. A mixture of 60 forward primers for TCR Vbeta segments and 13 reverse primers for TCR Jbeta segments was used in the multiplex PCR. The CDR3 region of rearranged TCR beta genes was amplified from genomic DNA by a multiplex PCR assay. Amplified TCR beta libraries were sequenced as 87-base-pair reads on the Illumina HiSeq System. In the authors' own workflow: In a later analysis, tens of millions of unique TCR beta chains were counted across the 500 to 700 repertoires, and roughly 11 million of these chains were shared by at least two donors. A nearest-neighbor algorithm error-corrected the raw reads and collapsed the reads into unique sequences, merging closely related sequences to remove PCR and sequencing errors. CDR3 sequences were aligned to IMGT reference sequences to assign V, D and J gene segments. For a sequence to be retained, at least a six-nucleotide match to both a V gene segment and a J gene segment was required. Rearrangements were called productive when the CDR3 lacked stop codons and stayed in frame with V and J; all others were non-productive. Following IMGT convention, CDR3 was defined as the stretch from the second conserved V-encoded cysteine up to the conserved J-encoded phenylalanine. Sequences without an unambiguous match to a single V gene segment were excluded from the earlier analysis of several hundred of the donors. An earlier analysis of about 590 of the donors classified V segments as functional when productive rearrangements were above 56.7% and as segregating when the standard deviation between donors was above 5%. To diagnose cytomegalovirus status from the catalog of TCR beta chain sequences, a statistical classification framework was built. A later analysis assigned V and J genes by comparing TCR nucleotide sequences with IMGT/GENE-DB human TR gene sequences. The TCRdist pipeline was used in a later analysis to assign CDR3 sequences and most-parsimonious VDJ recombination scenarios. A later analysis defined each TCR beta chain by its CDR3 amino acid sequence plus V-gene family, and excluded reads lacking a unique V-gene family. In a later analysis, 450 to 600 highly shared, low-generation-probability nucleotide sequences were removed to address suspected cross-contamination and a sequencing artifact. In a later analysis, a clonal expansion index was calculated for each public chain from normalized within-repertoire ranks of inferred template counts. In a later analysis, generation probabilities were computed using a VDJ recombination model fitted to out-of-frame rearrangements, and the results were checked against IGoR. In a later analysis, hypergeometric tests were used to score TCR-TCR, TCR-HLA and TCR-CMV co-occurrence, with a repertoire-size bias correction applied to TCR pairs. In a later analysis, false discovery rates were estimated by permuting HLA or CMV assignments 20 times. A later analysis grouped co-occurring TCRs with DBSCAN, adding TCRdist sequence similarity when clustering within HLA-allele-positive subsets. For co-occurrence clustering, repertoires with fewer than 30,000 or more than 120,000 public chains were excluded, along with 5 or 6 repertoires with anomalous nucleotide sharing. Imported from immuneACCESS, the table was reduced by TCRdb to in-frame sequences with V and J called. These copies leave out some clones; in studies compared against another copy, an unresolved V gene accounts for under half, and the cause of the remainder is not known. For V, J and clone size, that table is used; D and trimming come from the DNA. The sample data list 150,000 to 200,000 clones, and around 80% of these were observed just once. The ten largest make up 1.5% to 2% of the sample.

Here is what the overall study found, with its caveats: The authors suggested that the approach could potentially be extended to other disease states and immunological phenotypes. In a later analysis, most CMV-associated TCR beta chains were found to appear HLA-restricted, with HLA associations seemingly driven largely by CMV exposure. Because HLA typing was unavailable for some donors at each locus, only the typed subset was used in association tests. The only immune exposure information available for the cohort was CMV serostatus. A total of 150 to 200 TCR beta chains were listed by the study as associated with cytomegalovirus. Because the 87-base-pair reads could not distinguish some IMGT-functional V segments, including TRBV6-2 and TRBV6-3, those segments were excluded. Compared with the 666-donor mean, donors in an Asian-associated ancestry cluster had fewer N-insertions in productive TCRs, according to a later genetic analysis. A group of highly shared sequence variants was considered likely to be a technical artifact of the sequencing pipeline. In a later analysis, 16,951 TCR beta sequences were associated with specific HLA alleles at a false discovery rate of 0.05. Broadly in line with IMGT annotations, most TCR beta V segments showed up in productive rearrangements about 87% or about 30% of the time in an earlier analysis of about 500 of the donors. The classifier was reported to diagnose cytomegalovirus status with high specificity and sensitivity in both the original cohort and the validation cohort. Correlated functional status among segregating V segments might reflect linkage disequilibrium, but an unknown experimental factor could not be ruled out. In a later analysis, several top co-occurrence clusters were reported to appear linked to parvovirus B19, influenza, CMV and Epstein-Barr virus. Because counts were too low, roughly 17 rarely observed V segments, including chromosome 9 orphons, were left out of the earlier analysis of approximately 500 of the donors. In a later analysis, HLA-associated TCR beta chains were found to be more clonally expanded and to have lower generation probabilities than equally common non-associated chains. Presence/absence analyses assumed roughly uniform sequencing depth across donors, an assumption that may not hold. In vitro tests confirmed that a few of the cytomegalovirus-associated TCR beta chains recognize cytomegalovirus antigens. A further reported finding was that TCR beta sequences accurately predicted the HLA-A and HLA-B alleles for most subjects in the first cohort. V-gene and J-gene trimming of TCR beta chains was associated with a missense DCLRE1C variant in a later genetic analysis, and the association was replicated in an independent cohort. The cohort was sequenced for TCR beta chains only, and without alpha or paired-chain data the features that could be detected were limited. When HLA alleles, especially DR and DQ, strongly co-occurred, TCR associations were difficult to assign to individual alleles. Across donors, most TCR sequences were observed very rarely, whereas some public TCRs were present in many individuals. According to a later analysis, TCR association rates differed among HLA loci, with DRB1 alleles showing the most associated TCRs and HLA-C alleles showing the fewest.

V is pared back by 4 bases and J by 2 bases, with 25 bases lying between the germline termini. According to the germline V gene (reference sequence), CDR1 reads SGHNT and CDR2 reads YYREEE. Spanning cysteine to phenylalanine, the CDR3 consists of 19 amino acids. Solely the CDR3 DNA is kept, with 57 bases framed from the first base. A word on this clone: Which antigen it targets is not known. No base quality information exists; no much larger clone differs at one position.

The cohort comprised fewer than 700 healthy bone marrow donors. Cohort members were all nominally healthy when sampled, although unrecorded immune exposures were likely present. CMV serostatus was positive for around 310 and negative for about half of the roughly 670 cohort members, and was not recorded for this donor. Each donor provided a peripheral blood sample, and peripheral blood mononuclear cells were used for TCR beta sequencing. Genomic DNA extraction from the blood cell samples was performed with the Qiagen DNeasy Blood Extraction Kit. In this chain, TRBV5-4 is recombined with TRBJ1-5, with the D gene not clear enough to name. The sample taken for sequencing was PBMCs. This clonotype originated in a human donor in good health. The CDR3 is CASSPRTQPGGIGNQPQHF. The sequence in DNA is TGTGCCAGCAGCCCTAGGACTCAACCAGGTGGAATTGGCAATCAGCCCCAGCATTTT.